The present entry profiles one T cell receptor beta chain with its context. Its antigen is currently unknown. The germline CDR1 and CDR2 sequences are SGHAT and FQNNGV. CDR3 length equals 15 residues. Following a re-call of the 5' RACE reads, TCRdb has one entry per CDR3 protein and lacks DNA. The table lists fewer than 300,000 distinct CDR3 sequences, with more than 3.5% in the top ten. This sample is part of a study of T cells expressing NK-cell markers. Study in general: Sorted T-cell subsets CD3+CD56+NKG2C+, CD3+CD56+NKG2C- and CD3+CD56-NKG2C+ were TCR beta-sequenced.

The study, taken as a whole, reports: A range of 1.0-7.0% of CD8+ T cells consisted of dominant NKG2C+ clonotypes in about six donors. These same clonotypes (in a few donors) also led the CD3+CD56-NKG2C+ fraction.

This sequence was found in a woman aged 18-70 years in good health. The J gene is TRBJ2-1, the V gene TRBV11-2; TCRdb indicates TRBD2, and absent DNA this call remains unverified. The sample taken for sequencing was blood T cells: a sorted CD56 or NKG2C T cell subset, CD4+ or CD8+ T cells, or bulk PBMC T cells (not recorded which). CDR3 region: CASTPSPTSPNEQFF.